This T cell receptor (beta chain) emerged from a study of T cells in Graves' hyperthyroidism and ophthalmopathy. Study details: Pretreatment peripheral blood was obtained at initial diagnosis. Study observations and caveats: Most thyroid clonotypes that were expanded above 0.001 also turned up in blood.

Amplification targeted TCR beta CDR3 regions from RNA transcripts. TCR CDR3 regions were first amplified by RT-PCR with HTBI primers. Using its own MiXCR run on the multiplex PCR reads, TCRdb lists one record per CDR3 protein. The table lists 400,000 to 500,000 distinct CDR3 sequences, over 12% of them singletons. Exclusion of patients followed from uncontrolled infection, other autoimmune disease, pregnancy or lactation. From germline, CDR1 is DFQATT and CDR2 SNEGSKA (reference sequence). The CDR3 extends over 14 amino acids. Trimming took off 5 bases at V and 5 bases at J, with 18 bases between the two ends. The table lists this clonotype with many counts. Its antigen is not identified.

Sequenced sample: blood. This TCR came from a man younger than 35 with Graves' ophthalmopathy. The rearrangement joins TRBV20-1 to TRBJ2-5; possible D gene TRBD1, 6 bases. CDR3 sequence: CSAPEGQLRETQYF. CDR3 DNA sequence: TGCAGTGCTCCCGAAGGACAGCTCCGGGAGACCCAGTACTTC.